This T cell receptor beta chain was sequenced during a study of PD-1 blockade in classical Hodgkin lymphoma. Trimming stripped 6 bases from V and 0 bases from J, with 14 bases between. The germline V gene encodes CDR1 MNHEY and CDR2 SVGAGI. CDR3 length: 15 residues. Relapse after autologous stem cell transplantation occurred in every patient, and brentuximab vedotin exposure varied. Relapsed/refractory classical Hodgkin lymphoma patients had complete, partial or progressive responses. The table came from immunoSEQ multiplex PCR; TCRdb's copy has only in-frame clones and leaves some out. This table holds about 14,000 clones, around 83% found once.

The chain carries TRBV6-5 and TRBJ1-2, with D possibly matching TRBD1 (5 bases). The TCR comes from a human donor with classical Hodgkin lymphoma. Sequencing was performed on peripheral blood mononuclear cells (PBMCs), taken before the second cycle of nivolumab. The CDR3 DNA is TGTGCCAGCAGGCGCCTCGGAGGGGCTAACTATGGCTACACCTTC. Protein product: CASRRLGGANYGYTF.